This T cell receptor (beta chain) comes out of a study of blood T cell repertoires in COVID-19. Study-level information: PBMCs, B-cell-depleted T cells, or T cells provided the cDNA or gDNA that made up the material.

Individuals drawn from around 25 US areas were about 18 to 95 years old. Exposed volunteers were people who met a COVID-19 case within 2 weeks before study entry. The CDR3 length equals 17 residues, ends included. Germline CDR1 and CDR2: SEHNR and FQNEAQ (reference sequence). In the authors' methods: Amplification from reference gene primers served as the basis for estimated nucleated cell counts. TCRdb's table, derived via immunoSEQ multiplex PCR, lists solely in-frame clones and lacks some. V, J and clone size reflect that table, while D and trimming were determined from the DNA. Among about 220,000 clones listed, roughly 80% were seen once. A note on this clone: No DNA is shown, since the ends of the CDR3 on it are uncertain; the CDR3 is the one TCRdb lists.

The chain recombines TRBV7-9 with TRBJ1-5. What was sequenced was PBMCs or T cells enriched from blood (not recorded which). The TCR sequence derives from a woman aged 45-59 years who had been exposed to COVID-19. The CDR3 spells CASSSSGGAYSNQPQHF.